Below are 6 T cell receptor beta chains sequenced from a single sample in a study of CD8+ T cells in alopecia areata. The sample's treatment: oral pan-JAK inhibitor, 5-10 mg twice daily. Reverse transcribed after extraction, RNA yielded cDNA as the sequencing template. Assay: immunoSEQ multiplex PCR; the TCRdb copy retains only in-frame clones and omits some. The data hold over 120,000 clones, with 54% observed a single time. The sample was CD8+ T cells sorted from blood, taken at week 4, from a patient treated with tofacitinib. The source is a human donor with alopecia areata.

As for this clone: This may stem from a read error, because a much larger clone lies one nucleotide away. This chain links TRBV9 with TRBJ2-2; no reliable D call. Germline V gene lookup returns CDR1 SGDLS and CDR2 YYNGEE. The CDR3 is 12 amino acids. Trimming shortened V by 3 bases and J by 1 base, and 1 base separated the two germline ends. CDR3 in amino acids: CASSGNTGELFF. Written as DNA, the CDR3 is TGTGCCAGCAGCGGGAACACCGGGGAGCTGTTTTTT.

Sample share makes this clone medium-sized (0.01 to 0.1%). In DNA form, the CDR3 reads TGTGCCAGCAGTGAACTAGCGGGGGGGAATGAGCAGTTCTTC. It yields the protein CASSELAGGNEQFF. The chain has TRBV6-4 and TRBJ2-1; TRBD2 agrees at 13 bases. The germline V gene encodes CDR1 MRHNA and CDR2 SNTAGT. Trimming cost V 3 bases and J 7 bases; bases outside gene matches: 0. The CDR3 consists of 14 residues.

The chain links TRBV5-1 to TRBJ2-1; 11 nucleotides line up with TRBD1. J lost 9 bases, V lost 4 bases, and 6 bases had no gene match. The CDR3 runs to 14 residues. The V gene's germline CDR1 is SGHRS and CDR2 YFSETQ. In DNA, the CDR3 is TGCGCCAGCAGCACGTGGACAGGGGGCGTTGAGCAGTTCTTC. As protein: CASSTWTGGVEQFF.

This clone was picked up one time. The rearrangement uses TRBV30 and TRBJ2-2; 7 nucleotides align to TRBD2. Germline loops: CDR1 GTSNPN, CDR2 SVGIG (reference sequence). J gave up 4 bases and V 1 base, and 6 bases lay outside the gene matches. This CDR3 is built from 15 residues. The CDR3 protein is CAWSGPGGVTGELFF. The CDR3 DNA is TGTGCCTGGAGTGGACCTGGGGGGGTCACCGGGGAGCTGTTTTTT.

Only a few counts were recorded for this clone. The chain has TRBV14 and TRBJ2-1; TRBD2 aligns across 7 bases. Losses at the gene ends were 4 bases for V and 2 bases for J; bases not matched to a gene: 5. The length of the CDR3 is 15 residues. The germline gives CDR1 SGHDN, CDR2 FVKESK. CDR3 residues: CASSPRLAPYNEQFF. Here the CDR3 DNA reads TGTGCCAGCAGCCCCCGACTAGCCCCCTACAATGAGCAGTTCTTC.

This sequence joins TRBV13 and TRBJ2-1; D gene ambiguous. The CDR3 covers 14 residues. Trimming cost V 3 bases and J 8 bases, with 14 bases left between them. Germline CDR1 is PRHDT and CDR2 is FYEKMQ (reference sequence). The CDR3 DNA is TGTGCCAGCAGCTTCCCCTCACATGTACATGAGCAGTTCTTC. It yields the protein CASSFPSHVHEQFF.